This entry describes one TCR beta chain. What it binds is unknown. The sample is drawn from a study of post-analysis software for immune sequencing data. Overall study context: The courses of disease that were included comprised relapsing-remitting, secondary progressive and progressive-relapsing multiple sclerosis. Findings and limits, study-wide: Patients with multiple sclerosis recorded significantly lower normalized Chao1 diversity than controls, the study found. Controls showed lower frequencies than patients for several TRBV segments, and TRBV5-6, TRBV5-1 and TRBV20-1 were among these. Strong co-clustering by F measure was seen for same-batch samples.

TCR beta libraries were prepared from cDNA with unique molecular identifiers. T cells numbering 1 to 10 million gave rise to roughly 0.5 million cDNA molecules. One entry per CDR3 protein results from TCRdb running MiXCR on the PCR reads. The profile covers about 820,000 distinct CDR3 sequences, with 53% appearing a single time and approximately 4.5% taken by the ten largest. Germline V gene lookup returns CDR1 SGHRS and CDR2 YFSETQ. Unmatched junction bases numbered 13, after V lost 3 bases and J lost 6 bases. The CDR3 covers 16 residues. This chain connects TRBV5-1 to TRBJ2-7; 9 nucleotides align to TRBD1. This sequence originates from a girl under 18 with multiple sclerosis. Specimen: blood. CDR3 DNA: TGCGCCAGCAGCTGGGGGGACAGGGCACTCCTAGTCGAGCAGTACTTC. Its protein is CASSWGDRALLVEQYF.